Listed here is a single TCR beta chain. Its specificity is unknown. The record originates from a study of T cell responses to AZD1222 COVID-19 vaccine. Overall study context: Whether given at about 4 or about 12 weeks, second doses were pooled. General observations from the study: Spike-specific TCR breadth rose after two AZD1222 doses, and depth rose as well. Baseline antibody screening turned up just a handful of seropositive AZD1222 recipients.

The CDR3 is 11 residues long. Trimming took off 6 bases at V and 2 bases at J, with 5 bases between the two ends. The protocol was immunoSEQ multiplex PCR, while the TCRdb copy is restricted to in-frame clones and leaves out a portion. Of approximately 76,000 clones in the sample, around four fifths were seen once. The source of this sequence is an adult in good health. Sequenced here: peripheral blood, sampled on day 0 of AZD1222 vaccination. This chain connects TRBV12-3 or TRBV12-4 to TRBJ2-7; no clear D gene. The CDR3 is CASSPAYEQYF. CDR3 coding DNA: TGTGCCAGCAGCCCCGCCTACGAGCAGTACTTC.